The sequence of this TCR beta chain was determined in a study of T cell responses to AZD1222 COVID-19 vaccine. Study in general: Second-dose timings of about 4 or about 12 weeks were pooled. Findings of the study overall: Clonal diversity was possibly underestimated, and the donors were mostly white British, with more females. Spike-wide vaccine-associated CD4 TCRs dominated at 160-218 and 743-854. Within unmutated variant regions lay the reported targets of nearly half of spike-specific TCRs.

A remark on this clone: Its antigen is unknown.

J was trimmed by 5 bases and V by 3 bases; bases with no gene match: 14. This CDR3 is built from 17 residues. Germline-derived CDR1 and CDR2 are SGHKS and YYEKEE (reference sequence). The method was immunoSEQ multiplex PCR; TCRdb's version includes in-frame clones alone and lacks a portion of them. The sample holds 98,000 or so clones, about 90% seen once. This receptor was taken from an adult in good health. The V and J genes are TRBV5-5 and TRBJ2-7; 10 nucleotides match TRBD1. This specimen consisted of peripheral blood, obtained on day 0 of AZD1222 vaccination. CDR3 nucleotides: TGTGCCAGCAGCTCTACCTACGGGACAGGGGCTAGAAACGAGCAGTACTTC. Its translation: CASSSTYGTGARNEQYF.